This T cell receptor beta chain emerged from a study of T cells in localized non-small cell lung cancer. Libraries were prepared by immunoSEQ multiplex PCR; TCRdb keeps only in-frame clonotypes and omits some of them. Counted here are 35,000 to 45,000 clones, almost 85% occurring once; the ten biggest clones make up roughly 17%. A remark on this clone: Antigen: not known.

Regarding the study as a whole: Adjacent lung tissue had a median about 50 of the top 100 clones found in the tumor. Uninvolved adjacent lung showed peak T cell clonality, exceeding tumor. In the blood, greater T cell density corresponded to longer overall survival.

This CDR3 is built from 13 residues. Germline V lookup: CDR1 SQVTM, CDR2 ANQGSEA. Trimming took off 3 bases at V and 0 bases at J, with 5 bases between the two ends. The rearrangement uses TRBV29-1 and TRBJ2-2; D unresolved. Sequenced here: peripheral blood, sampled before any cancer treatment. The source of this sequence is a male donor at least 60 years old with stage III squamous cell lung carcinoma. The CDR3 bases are TGCAGCGTTGATACTGCGAACACCGGGGAGCTGTTTTTT. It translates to CSVDTANTGELFF.